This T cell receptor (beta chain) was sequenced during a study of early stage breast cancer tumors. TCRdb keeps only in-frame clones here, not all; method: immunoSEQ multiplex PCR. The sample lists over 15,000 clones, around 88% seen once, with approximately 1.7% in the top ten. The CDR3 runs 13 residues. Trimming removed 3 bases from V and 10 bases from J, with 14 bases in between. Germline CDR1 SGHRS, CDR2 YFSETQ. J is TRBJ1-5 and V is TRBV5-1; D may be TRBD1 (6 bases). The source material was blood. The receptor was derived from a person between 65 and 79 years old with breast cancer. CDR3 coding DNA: TGCGCCAGCAGCTCGGACAGCAAGGGACCCCAGCATTTT. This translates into CASSSDSKGPQHF.